A single sample is the source of the 16 T cell receptor beta chains below, sequenced in a study of OX40 agonist ivuxolimab in advanced cancers. Generated by immunoSEQ multiplex PCR, the TCRdb table keeps only in-frame clones and is missing some. Of approximately 77,000 clones in the sample, roughly 91% were seen once. This specimen was CD4+ or CD8+ T cells sorted from blood, taken in a trial of the OX40 agonist ivuxolimab. These receptors were obtained from an adult with an advanced solid tumor such as melanoma, head and neck, liver or kidney cancer.

The chain links TRBV5-1 to TRBJ1-1; maybe TRBD1 (5 bases). CDR1 is SGHRS, CDR2 YFSETQ, per germline. The ends were cut back, 2 bases at V and 1 base at J, with 6 bases in the middle. The CDR3 consists of 13 residues. CDR3 sequence: CASSFQGNTEAFF. For the CDR3, the DNA is TGCGCCAGCAGCTTCCAGGGGAACACTGAAGCTTTCTTT. The variable domain in full, completed from reference TRBV5-1 and TRBJ1-1, reads KAGVTQTPRYLIKTRGQQVTLSCSPISGHRSVSWYQQTPGQGLQFLFEYFSETQRNKGNFPGRFSGRQFSNSRSEMNVSTLELGDSALYLCASSFQGNTEAFFGQGTRLTVV.

The chain couples TRBV28 to TRBJ1-1; a possible D gene is TRBD1 (5 bases). The CDR3 loop spans 14 amino acids. V gave up 5 bases and J gave up 12 bases, with 22 bases separating them. CDR1 and CDR2 from the germline V gene are MDHEN and SYDVKM. The CDR3 DNA reads TGTGCCAGCAGTCCCGCTTTGGAGGGGCGGACCTCTTTCTTT. This encodes CASSPALEGRTSFF.

The V call is TRBV19, the J call TRBJ1-5; D is uncertain. The ends were cut back, 2 bases at V and 7 bases at J, with 12 bases in the middle. The length of the CDR3 is 14 residues. CDR1 LNHDA and CDR2 SQIVND come from the germline V gene (reference sequence). The CDR3 reads CASSIKQSGQPQHF. DNA for the CDR3: TGTGCCAGTAGTATAAAACAGTCGGGGCAGCCCCAGCATTTT.

The chain carries TRBV5-6 and TRBJ2-1; D uncertain. CDR3 size: 15 residues. From germline, CDR1 is SGHDT and CDR2 YYEEEE. The germline V and J ends were trimmed by 0 bases and 7 bases, with 14 bases remaining between them. The CDR3 region is CASSLDVGWANEQFF. The DNA of the CDR3 is TGTGCCAGCAGCTTGGATGTAGGGTGGGCAAATGAGCAGTTCTTC.

The chain employs TRBV7-2 and TRBJ2-5, with 8 bases identical to TRBD2. The V segment lost 5 bases and the J segment 5 bases; nucleotides outside the gene matches: 7. CDR3 length: 14 residues. The V gene's germline CDR1 is SGHTA and CDR2 FQGNSA. The CDR3 here is CASSTGTSKETQYF. CDR3 nucleotide sequence: TGTGCCAGCAGCACCGGGACTAGTAAGGAGACCCAGTACTTC.

The J gene is TRBJ2-7, the V gene TRBV11-3; D gene ambiguous. CDR3 length: 12 residues. The germline gives CDR1 SGHNT, CDR2 YENEEA. Trimming took 1 base from V and 4 from J, leaving 5 bases between them. The DNA for the CDR3 is TGTGCCAGCAGCTTAGGGGTTTACGAGCAGTACTTC. It specifies CASSLGVYEQYF.

The chain links TRBV6-6 to TRBJ1-2, with D hard to call. The CDR3 has 15 residues. The germline V and J ends were trimmed by 4 bases and 5 bases, with 17 bases remaining between them. Germline CDR1 reads MNHNY; CDR2 reads SVGAGI (reference sequence). The CDR3 DNA reads TGTGCCAGCAGTTTCACCCCGGGAGGTGGATATGGCTACACCTTC. It specifies CASSFTPGGGYGYTF.

This clone was detected once. This rearrangement joins TRBV19 to TRBJ1-4; tentative D call: TRBD1 (5 bases). This CDR3 has 13 amino acids. From germline, CDR1 is LNHDA and CDR2 SQIVND (reference sequence). V dropped 6 bases and J dropped 8 bases, with 13 bases sitting between them. CDR3 in DNA: TGTGCCAGTAGCCTAAACCGGGGGGAAAAACTGTTTTTT. Its translation is CASSLNRGEKLFF.

This chain uses TRBV4-1 with TRBJ2-3; D is possibly TRBD2 (5 bases). CDR1 is MGHRA, CDR2 YSYEKL, per germline. The V gene lost 4 bases and the J gene lost 6 bases, with 14 bases spanning the gap. This CDR3 comprises 14 residues. CDR3 loop: CASSRPAGLDTQYF. The CDR3 DNA reads TGCGCCAGCAGCCGTCCGGCGGGTCTGGATACGCAGTATTTT.

The rearrangement uses TRBV5-4 and TRBJ2-5; possibly TRBD1 or TRBD2 for D (6 bases each). Trimming took off 2 bases at V and 4 bases at J, with 24 bases between the two ends. The CDR3 is 18 residues long. Germline values: CDR1 SGHNT, CDR2 YYREEE (reference sequence). The CDR3 is CASSLRGEKILRGETQYF. The DNA for the CDR3 is TGTGCCAGCAGCTTAAGGGGGGAAAAGATATTGAGGGGAGAGACCCAGTACTTC.

This clone has a handful of counts. V and J are TRBV29-1 and TRBJ1-1; TRBD1 agrees at 7 bases. The ends lost 6 bases at V and 1 base at J; junction bases unmatched: 5. CDR1 and CDR2 from the germline V gene are SQVTM and ANQGSEA. The CDR3 is 13 residues long. The DNA of the CDR3 is TGCAGCGTAGCCTCAGGGGGGAACACTGAAGCTTTCTTT. Its protein is CSVASGGNTEAFF.

The chain has TRBV4-1 and TRBJ1-2, with D possibly matching TRBD1 (5 bases). Deletions cut 2 bases from V and 8 bases from J, with 18 bases between. The germline CDR1 and CDR2 sequences are MGHRA and YSYEKL. This CDR3 has 15 residues. In DNA, the CDR3 is TGCGCCAGCAGCCAACGAGACAGCTTCTCTTGGGGCTACACCTTC. Translation gives CASSQRDSFSWGYTF.

The rearrangement joins TRBV19 to TRBJ1-1; TRBD1 might be the D (6 bases). CDR3 length: 14 amino acids. The V gene's germline CDR1 is LNHDA and CDR2 SQIVND (reference sequence). V lost 9 bases to trimming and J lost 0 bases, with 14 bases between them. CDR3 in DNA: TGTGCCAGCACCCCCGGGACAATGAACACTGAAGCTTTCTTT. Protein product: CASTPGTMNTEAFF.

This clone was detected once. The chain couples TRBV7-3 to TRBJ2-2; D is possibly TRBD2 (5 bases). Trimming left V 2 bases short and J 6 bases short, with 13 bases between. Germline V CDR1 and CDR2: SGHTA, FQGTGA. The CDR3 is made up of 15 amino acids. This chain's CDR3 is CASSLDGLAAGELFF. In DNA, the CDR3 is TGTGCCAGCAGCTTAGACGGGCTAGCAGCCGGGGAGCTGTTTTTT. The full variable domain, its missing parts supplied by reference TRBV7-3 and TRBJ2-2, is GAGVSQTPSNKVTEKGKYVELRCDPISGHTALYWYRQSLGQGPEFLIYFQGTGAADDSGLPNDRFFAVRPEGSVSTLKIQRTERGDSAVYLCASSLDGLAAGELFFGEGSRLTVL.

The V call is TRBV18, the J call TRBJ2-3; D not certain. Looked up from germline, CDR1 is KGHSH and CDR2 is LQKENI. V gave up 2 bases and J gave up 2 bases, with 5 bases separating them. CDR3 length: 13 amino acids. This CDR3 reads CASSPGNTDTQYF. CDR3 sequence (DNA): TGTGCCAGCTCACCAGGGAACACAGATACGCAGTATTTT. The full variable domain, its missing parts supplied by reference TRBV18 and TRBJ2-3, is NAGVMQNPRHLVRRRGQEARLRCSPMKGHSHVYWYRQLPEEGLKFMVYLQKENIIDESGMPKERFSAEFPKEGPSILRIQQVVRGDSAAYFCASSPGNTDTQYFGPGTRLTVL.

This clone was detected once. The DNA of the CDR3 is TGTGCCAGCAGTGAAGCCTTGGGGACAGGGGTGTTAAGGCAGTTCTTC. Translating it yields CASSEALGTGVLRQFF. The chain uses TRBV2 and TRBJ2-1, with TRBD1 matching over 10 bases. The trim removed 0 bases at V and 12 bases at J, leaving 11 bases unmatched. Germline assignment: CDR1 SNHLY and CDR2 FYNNEI. The CDR3 spans 16 residues. Based on the CDR3 plus reference TRBV2 and TRBJ2-1, the full variable domain is EPEVTQTPSHQVTQMGQEVILRCVPISNHLYFYWYRQILGQKVEFLVSFYNNEISEKSEIFDDQFSVERPDGSNFTLKIRSTKLEDSAMYFCASSEALGTGVLRQFFGPGTRLTVL.